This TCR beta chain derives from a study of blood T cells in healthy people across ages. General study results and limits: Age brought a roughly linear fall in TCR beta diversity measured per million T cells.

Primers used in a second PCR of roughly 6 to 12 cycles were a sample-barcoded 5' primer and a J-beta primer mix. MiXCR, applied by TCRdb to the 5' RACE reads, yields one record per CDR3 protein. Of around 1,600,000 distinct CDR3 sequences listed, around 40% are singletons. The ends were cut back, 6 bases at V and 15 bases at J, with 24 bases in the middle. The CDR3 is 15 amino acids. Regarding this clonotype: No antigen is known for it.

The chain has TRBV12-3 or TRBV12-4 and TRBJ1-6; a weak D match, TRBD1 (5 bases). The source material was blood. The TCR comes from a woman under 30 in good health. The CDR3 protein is CASSLGTAGGRHLHF. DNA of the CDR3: TGTGCCAGCAGCCTAGGGACGGCCGGTGGGAGGCACCTCCACTTT.